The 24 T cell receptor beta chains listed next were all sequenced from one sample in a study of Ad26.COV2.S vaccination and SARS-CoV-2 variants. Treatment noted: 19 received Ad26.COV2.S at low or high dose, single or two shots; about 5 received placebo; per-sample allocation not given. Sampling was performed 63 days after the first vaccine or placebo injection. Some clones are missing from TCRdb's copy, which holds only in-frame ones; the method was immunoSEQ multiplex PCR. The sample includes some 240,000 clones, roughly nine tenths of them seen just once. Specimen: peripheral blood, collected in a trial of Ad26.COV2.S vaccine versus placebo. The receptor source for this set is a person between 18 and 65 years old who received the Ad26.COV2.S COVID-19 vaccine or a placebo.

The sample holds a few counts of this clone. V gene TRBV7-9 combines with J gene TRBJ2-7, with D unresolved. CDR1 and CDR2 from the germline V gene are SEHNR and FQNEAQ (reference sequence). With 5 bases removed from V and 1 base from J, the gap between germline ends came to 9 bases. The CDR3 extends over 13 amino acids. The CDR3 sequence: CASSATISYEQYV. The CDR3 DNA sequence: TGTGCCAGCAGCGCCACGATATCCTACGAGCAGTACGTC.

The CDR3 nucleotides are TGTGCCAGCAGCCCGGGGAGCTCTGGAAACACCATATATTTT. Translated: CASSPGSSGNTIYF. The rearrangement joins TRBV7-3 to TRBJ1-3; no clear D gene. Trimming removed 5 bases from V and 0 bases from J, with 8 bases in between. CDR1 is SGHTA, CDR2 FQGTGA, per germline. This CDR3 has 14 residues.

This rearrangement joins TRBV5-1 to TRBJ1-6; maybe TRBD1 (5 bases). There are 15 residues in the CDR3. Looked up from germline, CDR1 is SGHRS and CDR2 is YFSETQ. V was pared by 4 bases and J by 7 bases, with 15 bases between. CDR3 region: CASSLADSRNSPLHF. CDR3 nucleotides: TGCGCCAGCAGCCTGGCCGACAGTCGGAATTCACCCCTCCACTTT.

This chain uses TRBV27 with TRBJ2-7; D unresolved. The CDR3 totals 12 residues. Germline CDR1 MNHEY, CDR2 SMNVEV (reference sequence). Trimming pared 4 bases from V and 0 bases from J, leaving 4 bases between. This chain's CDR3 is CASSSNSYEQYF. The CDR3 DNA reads TGTGCCAGCAGTTCGAACTCCTACGAGCAGTACTTC.

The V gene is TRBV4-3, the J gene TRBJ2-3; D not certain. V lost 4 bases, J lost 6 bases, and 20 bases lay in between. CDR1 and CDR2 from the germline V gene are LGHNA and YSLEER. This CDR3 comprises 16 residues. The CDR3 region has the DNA TGCGCCAGCAGCCCTGGCCGCGTAGGTGCCGCGGATACGCAGTATTTT. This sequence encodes CASSPGRVGAADTQYF.

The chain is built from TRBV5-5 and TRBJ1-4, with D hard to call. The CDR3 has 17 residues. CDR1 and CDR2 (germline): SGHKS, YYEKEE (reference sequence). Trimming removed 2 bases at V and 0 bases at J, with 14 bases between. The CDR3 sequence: CASSFRANVATNEKLFF. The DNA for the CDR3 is TGTGCCAGCAGCTTCCGGGCAAACGTTGCAACTAATGAAAAACTGTTTTTT. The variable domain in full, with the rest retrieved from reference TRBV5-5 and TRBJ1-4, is DAGVTQSPTHLIKTRGQQVTLRCSPISGHKSVSWYQQVLGQGPQFIFQYYEKEERGRGNFPDRFSARQFPNYSSELNVNALLLGDSALYLCASSFRANVATNEKLFFGSGTQLSVL.

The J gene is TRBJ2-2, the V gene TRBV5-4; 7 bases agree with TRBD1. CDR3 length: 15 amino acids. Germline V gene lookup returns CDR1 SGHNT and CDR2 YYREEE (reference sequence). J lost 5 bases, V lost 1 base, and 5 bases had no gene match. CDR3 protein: CASSLSQGFTGELFF. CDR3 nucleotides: TGTGCCAGCAGCTTGTCACAGGGGTTTACCGGGGAGCTGTTTTTT.

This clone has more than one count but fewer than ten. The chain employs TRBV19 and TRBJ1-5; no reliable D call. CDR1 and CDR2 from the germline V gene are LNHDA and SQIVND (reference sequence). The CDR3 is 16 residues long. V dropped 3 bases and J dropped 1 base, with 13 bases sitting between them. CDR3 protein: CASSMRPSGSNQPQHF. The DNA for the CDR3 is TGTGCCAGTAGTATGAGGCCCTCAGGCAGCAATCAGCCCCAGCATTTT.

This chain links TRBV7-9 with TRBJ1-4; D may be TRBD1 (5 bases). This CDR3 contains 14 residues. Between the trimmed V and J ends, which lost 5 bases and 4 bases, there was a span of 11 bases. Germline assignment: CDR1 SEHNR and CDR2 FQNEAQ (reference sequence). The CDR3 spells CASSRGLLNEKLFF. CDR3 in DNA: TGTGCCAGCAGCCGGGGACTGCTTAATGAAAAACTGTTTTTT.

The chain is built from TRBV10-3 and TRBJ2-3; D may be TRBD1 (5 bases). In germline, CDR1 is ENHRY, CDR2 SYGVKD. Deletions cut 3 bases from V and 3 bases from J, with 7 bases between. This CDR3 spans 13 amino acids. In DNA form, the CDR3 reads TGTGCCATCAGTGAAGGGGTTACAGATACGCAGTATTTT. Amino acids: CAISEGVTDTQYF.

CDR3 sequence (DNA): TGTGCCAGCAGAAAGACAGGGAGCAATGAGCAGTTCTTC. It is translated as CASRKTGSNEQFF. The rearrangement joins TRBV6-5 to TRBJ2-1; 7 nucleotides agree with TRBD1. This CDR3 is built from 13 residues. The V and J ends lost 6 bases and 6 bases, in that order; junction bases with no gene match: 5. Per the germline V gene, CDR1 is MNHEY and CDR2 is SVGAGI.

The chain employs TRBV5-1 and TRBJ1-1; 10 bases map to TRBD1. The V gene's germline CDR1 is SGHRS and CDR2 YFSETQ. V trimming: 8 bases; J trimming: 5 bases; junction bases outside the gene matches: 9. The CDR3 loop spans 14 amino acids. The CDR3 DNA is TGCGCCAGTAGGTCTAAGGACAGGGGGACTGAAGCTTTCTTT. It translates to CASRSKDRGTEAFF.

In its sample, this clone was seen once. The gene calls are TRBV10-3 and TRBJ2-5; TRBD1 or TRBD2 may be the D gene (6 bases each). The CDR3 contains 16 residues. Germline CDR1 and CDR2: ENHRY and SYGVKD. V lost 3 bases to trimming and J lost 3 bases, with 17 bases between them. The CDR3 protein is CAISDQLGGDKETQYF. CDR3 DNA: TGTGCCATCAGTGACCAGCTGGGCGGGGACAAAGAGACCCAGTACTTC.

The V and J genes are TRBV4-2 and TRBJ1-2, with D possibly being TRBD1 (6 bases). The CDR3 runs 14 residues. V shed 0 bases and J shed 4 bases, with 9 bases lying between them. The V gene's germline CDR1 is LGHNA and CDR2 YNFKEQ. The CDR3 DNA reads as TGTGCCAGCAGCCAAGAAGGGGGAGGCTATGGCTACACCTTC. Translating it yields CASSQEGGGYGYTF.

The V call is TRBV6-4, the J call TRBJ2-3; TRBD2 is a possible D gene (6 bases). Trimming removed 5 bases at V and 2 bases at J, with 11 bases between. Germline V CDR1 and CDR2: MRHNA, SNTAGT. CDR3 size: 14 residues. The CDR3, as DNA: TGTGCCAGCAGTCGTAGCGGAGACACAGATACGCAGTATTTT. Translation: CASSRSGDTDTQYF.

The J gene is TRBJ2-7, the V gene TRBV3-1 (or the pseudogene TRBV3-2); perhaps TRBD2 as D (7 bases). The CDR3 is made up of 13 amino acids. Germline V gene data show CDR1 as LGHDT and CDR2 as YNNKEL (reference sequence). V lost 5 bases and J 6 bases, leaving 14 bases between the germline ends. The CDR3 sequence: CASSRGGNGEQYV. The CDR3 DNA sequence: TGTGCCAGCAGCAGGGGGGGGAACGGCGAGCAGTACGTC.

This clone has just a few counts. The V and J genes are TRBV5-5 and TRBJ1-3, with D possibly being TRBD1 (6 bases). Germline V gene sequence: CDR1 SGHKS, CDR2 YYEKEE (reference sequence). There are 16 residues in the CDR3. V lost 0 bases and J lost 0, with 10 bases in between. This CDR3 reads CASSLVLTGSGNTIYF. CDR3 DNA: TGTGCCAGCAGCTTGGTCTTGACAGGCTCTGGAAACACCATATATTTT.

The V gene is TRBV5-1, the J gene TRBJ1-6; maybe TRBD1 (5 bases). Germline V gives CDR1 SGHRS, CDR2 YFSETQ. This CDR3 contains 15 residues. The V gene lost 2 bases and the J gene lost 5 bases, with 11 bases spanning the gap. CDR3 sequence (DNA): TGCGCCAGCAGCTTAGGGGAGGTGGATAATTCACCCCTCCACTTT. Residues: CASSLGEVDNSPLHF.

The CDR3 here is CASSLGPSMSYNEQFF. The CDR3 region has the DNA TGCGCCAGCAGCTTGGGTCCCAGTATGTCCTACAATGAGCAGTTCTTC. The genes are TRBV5-1 and TRBJ2-1; D is undetermined. The CDR3 consists of 16 residues. Germline V gene sequence: CDR1 SGHRS, CDR2 YFSETQ. Trimming left V 0 bases short and J 1 base short, with 11 bases between.

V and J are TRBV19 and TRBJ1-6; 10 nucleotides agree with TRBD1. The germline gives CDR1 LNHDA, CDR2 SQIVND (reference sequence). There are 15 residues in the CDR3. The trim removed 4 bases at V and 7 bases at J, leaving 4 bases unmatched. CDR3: CASSTTGGPNSPLHF. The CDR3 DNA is TGTGCCAGTAGTACGACAGGGGGCCCGAATTCACCCCTCCACTTT.

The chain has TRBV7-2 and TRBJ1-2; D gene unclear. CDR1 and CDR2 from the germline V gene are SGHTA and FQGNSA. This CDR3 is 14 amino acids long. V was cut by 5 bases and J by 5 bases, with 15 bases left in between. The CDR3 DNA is TGTGCCAGCAGCGGGATGAGGGCTTCATATGGCTACACCTTC. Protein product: CASSGMRASYGYTF.

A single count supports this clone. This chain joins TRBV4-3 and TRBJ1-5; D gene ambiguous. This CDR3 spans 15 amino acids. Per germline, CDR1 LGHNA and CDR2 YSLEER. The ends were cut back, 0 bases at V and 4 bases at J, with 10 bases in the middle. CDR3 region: CASSQEGGRNQPQHF. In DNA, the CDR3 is TGCGCCAGCAGCCAAGAAGGAGGAAGAAATCAGCCCCAGCATTTT.

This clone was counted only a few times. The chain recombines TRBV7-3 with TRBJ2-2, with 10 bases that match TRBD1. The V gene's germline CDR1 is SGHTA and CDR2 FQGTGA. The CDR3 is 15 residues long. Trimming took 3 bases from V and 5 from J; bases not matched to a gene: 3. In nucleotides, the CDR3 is TGTGCCAGCAGCTTCCGGACAGGGGGAACCGGGGAGCTGTTTTTT. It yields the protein CASSFRTGGTGELFF.

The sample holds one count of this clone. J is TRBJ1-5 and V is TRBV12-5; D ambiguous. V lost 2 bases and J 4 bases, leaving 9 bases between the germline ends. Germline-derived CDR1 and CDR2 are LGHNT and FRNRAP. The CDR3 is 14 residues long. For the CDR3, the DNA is TGTGCTAGTGGTTTGATCCAGCAGAATCAGCCCCAGCATTTT. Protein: CASGLIQQNQPQHF.